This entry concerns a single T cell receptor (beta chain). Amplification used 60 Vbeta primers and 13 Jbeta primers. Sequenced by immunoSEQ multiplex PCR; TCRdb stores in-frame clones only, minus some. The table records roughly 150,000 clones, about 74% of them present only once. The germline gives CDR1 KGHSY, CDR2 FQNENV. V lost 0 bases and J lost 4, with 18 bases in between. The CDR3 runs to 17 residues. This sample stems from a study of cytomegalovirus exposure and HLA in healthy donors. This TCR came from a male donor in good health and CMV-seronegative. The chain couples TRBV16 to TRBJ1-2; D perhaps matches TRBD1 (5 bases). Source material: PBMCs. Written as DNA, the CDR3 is TGTGCCAGCAGCCAATCGAGTACCCCCGGGACTTCCTATGGCTACACCTTC. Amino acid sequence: CASSQSSTPGTSYGYTF.